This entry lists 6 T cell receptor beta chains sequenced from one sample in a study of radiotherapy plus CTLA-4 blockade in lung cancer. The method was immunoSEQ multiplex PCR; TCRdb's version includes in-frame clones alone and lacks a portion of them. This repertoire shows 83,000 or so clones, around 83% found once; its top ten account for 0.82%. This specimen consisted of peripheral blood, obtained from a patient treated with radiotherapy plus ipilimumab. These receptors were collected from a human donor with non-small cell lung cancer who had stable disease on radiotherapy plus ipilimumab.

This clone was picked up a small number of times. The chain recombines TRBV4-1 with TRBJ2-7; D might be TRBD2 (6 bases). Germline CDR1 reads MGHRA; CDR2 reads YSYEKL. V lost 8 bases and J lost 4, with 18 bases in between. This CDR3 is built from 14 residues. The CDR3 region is CASGTGGTPYEQYF. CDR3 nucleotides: TGCGCCAGCGGGACTGGCGGGACCCCGTACGAGCAGTACTTC.

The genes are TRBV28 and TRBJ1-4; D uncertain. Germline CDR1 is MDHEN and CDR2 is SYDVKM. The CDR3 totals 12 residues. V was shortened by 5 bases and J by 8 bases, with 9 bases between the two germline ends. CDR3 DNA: TGTGCCAGCAGTCTAGTAGGGGAAAAACTGTTTTTT. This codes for CASSLVGEKLFF. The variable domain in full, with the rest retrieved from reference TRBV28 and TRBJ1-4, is DVKVTQSSRYLVKRTGEKVFLECVQDMDHENMFWYRQDPGLGLRLIYFSYDVKMKEKGDIPEGYSVSREKKERFSLILESASTNQTSMYLCASSLVGEKLFFGSGTQLSVL.

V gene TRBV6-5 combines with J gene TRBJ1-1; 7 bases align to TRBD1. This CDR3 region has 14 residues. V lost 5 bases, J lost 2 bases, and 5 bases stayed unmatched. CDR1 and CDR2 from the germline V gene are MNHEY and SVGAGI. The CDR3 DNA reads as TGTGCCAGCAGTCAAGGGACAGCCAACACTGAAGCTTTCTTT. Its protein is CASSQGTANTEAFF.

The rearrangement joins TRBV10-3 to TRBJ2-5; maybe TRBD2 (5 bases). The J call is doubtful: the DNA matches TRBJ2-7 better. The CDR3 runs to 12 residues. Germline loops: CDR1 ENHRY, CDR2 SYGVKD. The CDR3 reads CAISVRVHEQYF. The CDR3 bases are TGTGCCATCAGTGTGAGGGTCCACGAGCAGTACTTC.

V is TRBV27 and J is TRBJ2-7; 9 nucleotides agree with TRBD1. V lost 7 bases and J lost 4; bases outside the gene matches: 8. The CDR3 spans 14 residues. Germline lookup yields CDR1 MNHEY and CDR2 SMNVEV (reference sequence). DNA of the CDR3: TGTGCCAGCATCCCCGGGACAGGGTGGTACGAGCAGTACTTC. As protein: CASIPGTGWYEQYF.

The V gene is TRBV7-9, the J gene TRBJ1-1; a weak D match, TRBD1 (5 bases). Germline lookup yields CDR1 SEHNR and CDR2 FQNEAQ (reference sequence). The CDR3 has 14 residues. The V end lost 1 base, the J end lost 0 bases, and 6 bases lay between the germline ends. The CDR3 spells CASSLVQVNTEAFF. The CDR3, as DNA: TGTGCCAGCAGCTTAGTACAGGTGAACACTGAAGCTTTCTTT.